Below, 25 T cell receptor beta chains from the same sample are listed, as sequenced in a study of CD8+ T cells in alopecia areata. cDNA serving as the sequencing template came from extracted, reverse transcribed RNA. Sequenced by immunoSEQ multiplex PCR; TCRdb stores in-frame clones only, minus some. The sample has around 160,000 clones, 60% to 75% seen once. Treatment denoted: oral pan-JAK inhibitor, 5-10 mg twice daily. The source was CD4+ T cells sorted from blood, collected at week 24, from a patient treated with tofacitinib. These receptors were obtained from a human donor with alopecia areata.

This chain connects TRBV10-2 to TRBJ2-1, with D possibly TRBD2 on 6 matching bases. Germline values: CDR1 WSHSY, CDR2 SAAADI. The CDR3 sequence is 11 residues long. V gave up 6 bases and J gave up 7 bases, with 7 bases separating them. CDR3 sequence reads: CASRGGNEQFF. The CDR3 region has the DNA TGCGCCAGCAGGGGGGGAAATGAGCAGTTCTTC.

The gene calls are TRBV9 and TRBJ2-2; maybe TRBD2 (5 bases). Germline V gene data show CDR1 as SGDLS and CDR2 as YYNGEE. The germline V and J ends were trimmed by 4 bases and 3 bases, with 10 bases remaining between them. The CDR3 length is 14 residues. CDR3 sequence (DNA): TGTGCCAGCAGCCTTACTAGGGACACCGGGGAGCTGTTTTTT. The encoded protein is CASSLTRDTGELFF.

V is TRBV5-4 and J is TRBJ2-1; possibly TRBD1 or TRBD2 for D (5 bases each). Between the trimmed V and J ends, which lost 0 bases and 2 bases, there was a span of 9 bases. Germline CDR1 and CDR2: SGHNT and YYREEE (reference sequence). The CDR3 sequence is 15 residues long. DNA for the CDR3: TGTGCCAGCAGCTTGGGGGGACCGACCTACAATGAGCAGTTCTTC. This encodes CASSLGGPTYNEQFF.

The rearrangement links TRBV5-1 to TRBJ1-6; D gene unclear. Trimming took off 0 bases at V and 9 bases at J, with 7 bases between the two ends. Germline V gene data show CDR1 as SGHRS and CDR2 as YFSETQ. The CDR3 contains 13 residues. The CDR3 here is CASSLASGSPLHF. DNA for the CDR3: TGCGCCAGCAGCTTGGCGAGCGGTTCACCCCTCCACTTT.

By share, this clone ranks as medium-sized. The chain joins TRBV6-5 to TRBJ2-7; tentative D call: TRBD2 (5 bases). Trimming pared 10 bases from V and 2 bases from J, leaving 18 bases between. Per the germline V gene, CDR1 is MNHEY and CDR2 is SVGAGI. The CDR3 sequence is 14 residues long. The CDR3 DNA follows: TGTGCCACGAAGAGATGGGCGGAGGCCTACGAGCAGTACTTC. Translating gives CATKRWAEAYEQYF.

The chain is built from TRBV2 and TRBJ1-1; 8 bases fit TRBD1. The CDR3 spans 11 residues. Germline V gene sequence: CDR1 SNHLY, CDR2 FYNNEI. The V and J ends lost 6 bases and 8 bases, in that order; junction bases with no gene match: 2. CDR3 in DNA: TGTGCCAGCAGACGGACAGGGGAAGCTTTCTTT. Protein sequence: CASRRTGEAFF.

The rearrangement uses TRBV10-3 and TRBJ1-2, with 8 bases that match TRBD1. V lost 4 bases to trimming and J lost 4 bases; unmatched junction nucleotides: 2. The CDR3 has 13 residues. Germline V lookup: CDR1 ENHRY, CDR2 SYGVKD. DNA of the CDR3: TGTGCCATCAGTGGGACAGGGACCTATGGCTACACCTTC. It translates to CAISGTGTYGYTF.

This clone was counted between two and nine times. The chain employs TRBV4-2 and TRBJ2-5, with D tentatively TRBD2 (6 bases). The CDR3 spans 14 residues. Germline V gene lookup returns CDR1 LGHNA and CDR2 YNFKEQ. The ends were cut back, 1 base at V and 5 bases at J, with 11 bases in the middle. The CDR3: CASSQVMAGETQYF. DNA of the CDR3: TGTGCCAGCAGCCAAGTTATGGCGGGGGAGACCCAGTACTTC.

Worth noting for this clone: The same CDR3 can be traced to other DNA sequences in this sample. The chain employs TRBV4-2 and TRBJ2-7; D ambiguous. Germline assignment: CDR1 LGHNA and CDR2 YNFKEQ. The V and J ends lost 3 bases and 0 bases respectively, with 6 bases between them. The CDR3 extends over 13 amino acids. The CDR3 DNA sequence: TGTGCCAGCAGCCAGGATAACTCCTACGAGCAGTACTTC. As protein: CASSQDNSYEQYF.

This chain uses TRBV29-1 with TRBJ2-4; TRBD1 agrees at 7 bases. Trimming took 5 bases from V and 3 from J; bases not matched to a gene: 7. CDR1 and CDR2 from the germline V gene are SQVTM and ANQGSEA. CDR3 length: 14 residues. CDR3 region: CSVPSRDSKNIQYF. The CDR3 DNA reads TGCAGCGTTCCTTCCCGGGACAGCAAAAACATTCAGTACTTC.

The chain is built from TRBV10-3 and TRBJ1-1; D is undetermined. The CDR3 length is 12 residues. CDR1 and CDR2 (germline): ENHRY, SYGVKD. Trimming pared 8 bases from V and 3 bases from J, leaving 10 bases between. The CDR3 spells CAIRGVDTEAFF. The CDR3 DNA is TGTGCCATCCGGGGAGTTGACACTGAAGCTTTCTTT.

The rearrangement links TRBV5-1 to TRBJ2-5; 8 positions match TRBD2. Losses at the gene ends were 4 bases for V and 1 base for J; bases not matched to a gene: 6. Germline V gives CDR1 SGHRS, CDR2 YFSETQ. This CDR3 is built from 15 residues. The CDR3 DNA reads as TGCGCCAGCAGCCGCGCCGGGACTAGCCAAGAGACCCAGTACTTC. Its translation is CASSRAGTSQETQYF.

The rearrangement uses TRBV18 and TRBJ2-5; 7 bases fit TRBD2. Unmatched junction bases numbered 6, after V lost 2 bases and J lost 3 bases. Germline CDR1 reads KGHSH; CDR2 reads LQKENI. The CDR3 runs to 15 residues. CDR3 sequence reads: CASSPGRAGEETQYF. The CDR3 bases are TGTGCCAGCTCACCAGGGAGGGCAGGCGAAGAGACCCAGTACTTC.

V gene TRBV29-1 combines with J gene TRBJ1-2; D is possibly TRBD1 (5 bases). Between the trimmed V and J ends, which lost 6 bases and 2 bases, there was a span of 10 bases. Looked up from germline, CDR1 is SQVTM and CDR2 is ANQGSEA. The CDR3 runs 12 residues. The CDR3 region is CSVGRGNYGYTF. The CDR3 nucleotides are TGCAGCGTGGGGCGGGGAAACTATGGCTACACCTTC.

The rearrangement links TRBV15 to TRBJ1-1; D not resolved. The CDR3 spans 15 residues. V lost 0 bases to trimming and J lost 1 base, with 9 bases between them. CDR1 and CDR2 (germline): LNHNV, YYDKDF (reference sequence). CDR3 DNA sequence: TGTGCCACCAGCAGAGATAAAGGGAGGAACACTGAAGCTTTCTTT. This codes for CATSRDKGRNTEAFF.

This clone was detected once. The chain joins TRBV4-1 to TRBJ2-1; 11 bases align to TRBD1. Germline-derived CDR1 and CDR2 are MGHRA and YSYEKL. V lost 1 base and J lost 4; bases outside the gene matches: 9. The CDR3 totals 18 residues. The chain's CDR3 is CASSQASSGTGGYNEQFF. DNA for the CDR3: TGCGCCAGCAGCCAAGCCTCGTCCGGGACAGGGGGATACAATGAGCAGTTCTTC.

The chain employs TRBV11-2 and TRBJ1-4; D uncertain. V lost 6 bases, J lost 2 bases, and 13 bases lay in between. This CDR3 has 15 residues. Germline loops: CDR1 SGHAT, CDR2 FQNNGV. CDR3: CASSPGRATNEKLFF. In nucleotides, the CDR3 is TGTGCCAGCAGTCCTGGCCGGGCGACTAATGAAAAACTGTTTTTT. Full variable domain (rest looked up from reference TRBV11-2 and TRBJ1-4): EAGVAQSPRYKIIEKRQSVAFWCNPISGHATLYWYQQILGQGPKLLIQFQNNGVVDDSQLPKDRFSAERLKGVDSTLKIQPAKLEDSAVYLCASSPGRATNEKLFFGSGTQLSVL.

The V gene is TRBV5-6, the J gene TRBJ2-5; the D is unclear. Germline CDR1 is SGHDT and CDR2 is YYEEEE. The CDR3 contains 11 residues. V lost 4 bases to trimming and J lost 3 bases, with 4 bases between them. DNA of the CDR3: TGTGCCAGCAGCACGAAAGAGACCCAGTACTTC. This codes for CASSTKETQYF.

The V call is TRBV27, the J call TRBJ1-2, with a weak D call TRBD1 (5 bases). V was clipped by 6 bases and J by 4 bases, with 18 bases between them. Germline CDR1 and CDR2: MNHEY and SMNVEV (reference sequence). This CDR3 is 15 amino acids long. This CDR3 reads CASRNLGRGSYGYTF. As DNA, the CDR3 is TGTGCCAGCAGGAACCTGGGGCGGGGGAGCTATGGCTACACCTTC.

This clone was counted a single time. V gene TRBV30 combines with J gene TRBJ1-1; D is ambiguous. This CDR3 is built from 12 residues. CDR1 is GTSNPN and CDR2 is SVGIG in the germline V gene (reference sequence). V lost 8 bases, J lost 8 bases, and 18 bases lay in between. The CDR3 DNA sequence: TGTGCCCGTCAGGTAATGGCAGGAGAAGCTTTCTTT. This codes for CARQVMAGEAFF.

This clone has a handful of counts. The CDR3 DNA follows: TGTGCCAGCAGCCAGCTCCTAGCGGGGAGCACAGATACGCAGTATTTT. Its protein product is CASSQLLAGSTDTQYF. The chain is built from TRBV11-3 and TRBJ2-3; TRBD2 agrees at 9 bases. The CDR3 extends over 16 amino acids. Germline assignment: CDR1 SGHNT and CDR2 YENEEA. The V segment lost 5 bases and the J segment 0 bases; nucleotides outside the gene matches: 6.

There are a few counts of this clone. The gene calls are TRBV7-3 and TRBJ2-2, with no clear D. Germline-derived CDR1 and CDR2 are SGHTA and FQGTGA. The CDR3 is 12 residues long. V lost 3 bases and J 7 bases, leaving 6 bases between the germline ends. The CDR3, as DNA: TGTGCCAGCAGCTTCAGGAGCGGGGAGCTGTTTTTT. Translating it yields CASSFRSGELFF.

This chain links TRBV27 with TRBJ1-1; D is perhaps TRBD1 (6 bases). CDR3 length: 14 residues. V lost 0 bases, J lost 6 bases, and 11 bases lay in between. Per the germline V gene, CDR1 is MNHEY and CDR2 is SMNVEV (reference sequence). The CDR3 sequence is CASSLSYRAAEAFF. Here the CDR3 DNA reads TGTGCCAGCAGTTTATCGTACAGGGCAGCTGAAGCTTTCTTT.

This sequence joins TRBV30 and TRBJ2-5; no definite D call. The ends were cut back, 0 bases at V and 4 bases at J, with 6 bases in the middle. Germline V CDR1 and CDR2: GTSNPN, SVGIG (reference sequence). The CDR3 is 12 residues long. The chain's CDR3 is CAWSVTGETQYF. CDR3 bases: TGTGCCTGGAGTGTAACGGGAGAGACCCAGTACTTC.

This clone was observed a few times. The chain carries TRBV29-1 and TRBJ2-3; 9 bases map to TRBD1. With V trimmed by 5 bases and J by 6 bases, 9 bases remained unmatched. The CDR3 loop spans 14 amino acids. Germline lookup yields CDR1 SQVTM and CDR2 ANQGSEA. CDR3 region: CSVTQGARSDTQYF. CDR3 coding DNA: TGCAGCGTTACACAGGGGGCGCGATCGGATACGCAGTATTTT.